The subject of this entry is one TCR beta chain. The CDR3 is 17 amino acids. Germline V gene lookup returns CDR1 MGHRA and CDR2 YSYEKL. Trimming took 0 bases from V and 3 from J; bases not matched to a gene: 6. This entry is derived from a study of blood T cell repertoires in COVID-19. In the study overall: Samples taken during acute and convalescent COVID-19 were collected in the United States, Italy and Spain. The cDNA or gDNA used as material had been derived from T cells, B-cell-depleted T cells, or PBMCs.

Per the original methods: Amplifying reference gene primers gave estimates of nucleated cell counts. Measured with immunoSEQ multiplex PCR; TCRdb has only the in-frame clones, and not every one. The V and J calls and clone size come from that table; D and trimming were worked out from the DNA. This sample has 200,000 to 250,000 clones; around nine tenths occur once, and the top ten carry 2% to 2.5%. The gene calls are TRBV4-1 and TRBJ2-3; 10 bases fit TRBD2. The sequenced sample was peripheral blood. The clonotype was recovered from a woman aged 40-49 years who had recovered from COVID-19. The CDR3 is CASSQEGTSVRTDTQYF. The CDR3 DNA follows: TGCGCCAGCAGCCAAGAGGGGACTAGCGTCAGAACAGATACGCAGTATTTT.